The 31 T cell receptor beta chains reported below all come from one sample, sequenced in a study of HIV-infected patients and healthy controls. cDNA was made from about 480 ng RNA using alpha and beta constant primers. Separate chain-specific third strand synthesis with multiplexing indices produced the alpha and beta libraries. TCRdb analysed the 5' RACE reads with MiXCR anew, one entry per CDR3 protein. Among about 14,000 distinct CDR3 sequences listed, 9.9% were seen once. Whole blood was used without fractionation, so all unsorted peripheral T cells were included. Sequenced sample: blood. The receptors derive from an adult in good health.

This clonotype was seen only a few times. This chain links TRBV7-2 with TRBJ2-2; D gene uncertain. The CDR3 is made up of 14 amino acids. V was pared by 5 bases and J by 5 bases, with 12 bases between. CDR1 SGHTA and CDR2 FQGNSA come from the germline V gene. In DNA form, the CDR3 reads TGTGCCAGCAGCCCCGACACGGTGACCGGGGAGCTGTTTTTT. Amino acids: CASSPDTVTGELFF.

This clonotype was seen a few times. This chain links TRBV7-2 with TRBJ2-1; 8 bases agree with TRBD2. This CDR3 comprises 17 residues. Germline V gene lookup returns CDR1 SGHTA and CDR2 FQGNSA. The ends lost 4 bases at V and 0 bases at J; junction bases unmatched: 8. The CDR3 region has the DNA TGTGCCAGCAGCTCCATAGCGGGACGCAGCTCCTACAATGAGCAGTTCTTC. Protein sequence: CASSSIAGRSSYNEQFF.

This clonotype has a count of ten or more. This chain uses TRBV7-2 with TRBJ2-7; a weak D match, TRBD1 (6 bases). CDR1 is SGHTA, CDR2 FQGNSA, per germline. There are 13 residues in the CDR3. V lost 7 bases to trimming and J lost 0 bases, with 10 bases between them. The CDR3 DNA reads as TGTGCCAGCAACACAGGGAACTCCTACGAGCAGTACTTC. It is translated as CASNTGNSYEQYF.

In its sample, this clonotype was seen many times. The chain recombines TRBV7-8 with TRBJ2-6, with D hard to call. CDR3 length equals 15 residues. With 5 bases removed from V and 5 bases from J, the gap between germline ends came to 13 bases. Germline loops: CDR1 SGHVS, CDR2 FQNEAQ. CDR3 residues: CASSKYRGRANVLTF. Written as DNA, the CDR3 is TGTGCCAGCAGCAAGTACAGAGGACGGGCCAACGTCCTGACTTTC. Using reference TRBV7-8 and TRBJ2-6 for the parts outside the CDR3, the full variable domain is GAGVSQSPRYKVAKRGQDVALRCDPISGHVSLFWYQQALGQGPEFLTYFQNEAQLDKSGLPSDRFFAERPEGSVSTLKIQRTQQEDSAVYLCASSKYRGRANVLTFGAGSRLTVL.

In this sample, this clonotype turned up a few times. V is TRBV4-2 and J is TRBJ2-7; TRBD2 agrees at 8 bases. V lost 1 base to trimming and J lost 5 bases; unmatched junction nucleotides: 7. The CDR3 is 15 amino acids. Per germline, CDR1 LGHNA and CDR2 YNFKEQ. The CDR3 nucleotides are TGTGCCAGCAGCCAAGCAGTTGGGACTAGAAACGAGCAGTACTTC. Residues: CASSQAVGTRNEQYF.

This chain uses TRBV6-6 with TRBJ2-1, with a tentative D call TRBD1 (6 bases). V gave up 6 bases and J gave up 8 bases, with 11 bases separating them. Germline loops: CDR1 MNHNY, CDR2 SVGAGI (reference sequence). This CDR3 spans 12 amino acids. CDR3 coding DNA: TGTGCCAGCAGGGGGGCCCCCGATGAGCAGTTCTTC. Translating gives CASRGAPDEQFF.

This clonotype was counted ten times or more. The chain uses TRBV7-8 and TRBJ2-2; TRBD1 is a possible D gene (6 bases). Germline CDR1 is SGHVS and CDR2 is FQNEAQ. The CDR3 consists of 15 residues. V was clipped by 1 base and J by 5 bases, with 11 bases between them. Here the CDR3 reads CASSLDRASTGELFF. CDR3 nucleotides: TGTGCCAGCAGCTTAGACAGGGCCTCAACCGGGGAGCTGTTTTTT.

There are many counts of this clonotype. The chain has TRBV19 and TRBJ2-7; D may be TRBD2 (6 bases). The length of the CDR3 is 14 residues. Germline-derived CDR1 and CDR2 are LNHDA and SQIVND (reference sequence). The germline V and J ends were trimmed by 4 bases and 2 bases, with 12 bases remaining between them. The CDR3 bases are TGTGCCAGTAGTAGCCAGGGAGGCCCCTACGAGCAGTACTTC. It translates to CASSSQGGPYEQYF.

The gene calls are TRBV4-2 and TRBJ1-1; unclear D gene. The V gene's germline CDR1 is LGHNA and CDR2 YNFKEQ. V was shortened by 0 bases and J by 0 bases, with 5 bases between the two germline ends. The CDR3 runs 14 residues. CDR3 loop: CASSQDGMNTEAFF. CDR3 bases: TGTGCCAGCAGCCAAGACGGAATGAACACTGAAGCTTTCTTT.

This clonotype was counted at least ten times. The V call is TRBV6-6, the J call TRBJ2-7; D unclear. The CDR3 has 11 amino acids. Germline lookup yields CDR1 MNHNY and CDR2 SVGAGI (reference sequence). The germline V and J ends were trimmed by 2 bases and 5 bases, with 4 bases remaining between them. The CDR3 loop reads CASSYIHEQYF. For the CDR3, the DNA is TGTGCCAGCAGTTACATACACGAGCAGTACTTC.

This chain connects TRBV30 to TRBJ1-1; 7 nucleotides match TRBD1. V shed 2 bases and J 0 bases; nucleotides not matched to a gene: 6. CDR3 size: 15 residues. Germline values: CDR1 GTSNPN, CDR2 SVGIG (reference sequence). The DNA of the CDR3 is TGTGCCTGGAGTCGAAGGACAGGATTGAACACTGAAGCTTTCTTT. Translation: CAWSRRTGLNTEAFF.

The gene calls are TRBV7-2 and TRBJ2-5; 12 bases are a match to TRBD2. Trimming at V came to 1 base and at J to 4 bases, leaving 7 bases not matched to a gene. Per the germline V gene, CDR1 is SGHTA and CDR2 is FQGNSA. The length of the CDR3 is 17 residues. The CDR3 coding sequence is TGTGCCAGCAGCTTAGGACTAGCGGGAGCCTCTCGAGAGACCCAGTACTTC. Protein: CASSLGLAGASRETQYF.

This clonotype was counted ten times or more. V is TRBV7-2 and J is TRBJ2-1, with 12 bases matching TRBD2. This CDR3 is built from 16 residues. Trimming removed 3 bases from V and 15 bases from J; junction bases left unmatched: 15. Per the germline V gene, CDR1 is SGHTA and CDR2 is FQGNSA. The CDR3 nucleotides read TGTGCCAGCAGCTTGTCTCGTGGGGCTAGCGGGGGGGCCCTGTTCTTC. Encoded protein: CASSLSRGASGGALFF.

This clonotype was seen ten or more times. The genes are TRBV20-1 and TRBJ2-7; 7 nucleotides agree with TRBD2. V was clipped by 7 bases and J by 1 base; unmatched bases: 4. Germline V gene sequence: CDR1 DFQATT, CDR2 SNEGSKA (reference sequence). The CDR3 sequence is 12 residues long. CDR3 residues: CSGASGSYEQYF. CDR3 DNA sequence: TGCAGTGGAGCTAGCGGATCCTACGAGCAGTACTTC.

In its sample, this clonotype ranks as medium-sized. CDR3 region: CASSYEGARPQHF. The CDR3 DNA sequence: TGTGCCAGCAGCTATGAGGGGGCCCGGCCCCAGCATTTT. The chain links TRBV3-1 to TRBJ1-5; 7 bases are shared with TRBD1. Per the germline V gene, CDR1 is LGHDT and CDR2 is YNNKEL (reference sequence). This CDR3 region has 13 residues. V was clipped by 5 bases and J by 9 bases; unmatched bases: 7.

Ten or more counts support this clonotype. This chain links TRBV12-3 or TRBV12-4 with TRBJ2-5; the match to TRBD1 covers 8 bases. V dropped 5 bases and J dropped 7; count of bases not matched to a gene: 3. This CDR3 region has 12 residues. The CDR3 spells CASSMGQVTQYF. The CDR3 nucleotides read TGTGCCAGCAGTATGGGACAGGTGACCCAGTACTTC.

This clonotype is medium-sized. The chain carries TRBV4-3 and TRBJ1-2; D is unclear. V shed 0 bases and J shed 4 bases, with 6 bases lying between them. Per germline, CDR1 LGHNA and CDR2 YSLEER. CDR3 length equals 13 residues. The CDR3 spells CASSQDRTYGYTF. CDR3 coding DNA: TGCGCCAGCAGCCAAGACCGGACCTATGGCTACACCTTC.

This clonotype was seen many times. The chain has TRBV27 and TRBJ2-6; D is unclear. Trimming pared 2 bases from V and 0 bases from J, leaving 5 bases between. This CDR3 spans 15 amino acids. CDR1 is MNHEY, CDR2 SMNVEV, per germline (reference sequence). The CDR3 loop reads CASSLAGSGANVLTF. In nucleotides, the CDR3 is TGTGCCAGCAGTTTAGCCGGCTCTGGGGCCAACGTCCTGACTTTC.

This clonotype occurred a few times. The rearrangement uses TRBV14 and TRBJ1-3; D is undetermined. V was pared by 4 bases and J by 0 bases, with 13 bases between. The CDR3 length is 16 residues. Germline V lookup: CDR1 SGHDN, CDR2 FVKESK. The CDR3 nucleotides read TGTGCCAGCAGCCGGATAGGTGGACCCTCTGGAAACACCATATATTTT. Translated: CASSRIGGPSGNTIYF.

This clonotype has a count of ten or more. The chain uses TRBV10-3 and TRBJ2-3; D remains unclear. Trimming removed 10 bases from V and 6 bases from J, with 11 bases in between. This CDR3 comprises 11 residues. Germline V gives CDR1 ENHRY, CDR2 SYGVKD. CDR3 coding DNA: TGTGCCACTGCTAATGTGGATACGCAGTATTTT. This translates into CATANVDTQYF.

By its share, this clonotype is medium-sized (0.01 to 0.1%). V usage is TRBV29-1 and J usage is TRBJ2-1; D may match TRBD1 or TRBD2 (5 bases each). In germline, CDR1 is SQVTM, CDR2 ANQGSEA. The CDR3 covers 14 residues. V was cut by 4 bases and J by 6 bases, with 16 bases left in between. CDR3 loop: CSVARDVGFNEQFF. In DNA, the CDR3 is TGCAGCGTTGCCCGGGACGTTGGATTCAATGAGCAGTTCTTC.

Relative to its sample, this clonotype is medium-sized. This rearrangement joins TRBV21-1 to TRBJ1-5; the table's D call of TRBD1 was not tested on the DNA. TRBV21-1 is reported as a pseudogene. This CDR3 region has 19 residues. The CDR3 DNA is TGTGCCAGCAAGTGTAGATTACAGGGTGGCGAGTATAGCAATCAGCCCCAGCATTTT. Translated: CASKCRLQGGEYSNQPQHF.

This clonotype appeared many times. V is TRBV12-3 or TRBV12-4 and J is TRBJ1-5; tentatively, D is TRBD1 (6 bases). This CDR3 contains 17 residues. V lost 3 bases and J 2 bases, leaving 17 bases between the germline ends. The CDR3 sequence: CASSLGYGGTGNQPQHF. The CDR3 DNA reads TGTGCCAGCAGTTTGGGTTACGGGGGCACGGGCAATCAGCCCCAGCATTTT.

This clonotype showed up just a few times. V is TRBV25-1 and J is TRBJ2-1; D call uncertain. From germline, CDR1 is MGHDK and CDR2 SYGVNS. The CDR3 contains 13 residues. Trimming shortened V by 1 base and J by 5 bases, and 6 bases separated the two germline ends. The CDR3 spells CASSEFPDNEQFF. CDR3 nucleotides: TGTGCCAGCAGTGAATTCCCAGACAATGAGCAGTTCTTC.

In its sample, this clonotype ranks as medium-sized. In DNA form, the CDR3 reads TGTGCCAGCAGCGTAGCCCGGGCCTCCACAGATACGCAGTATTTT. It translates to CASSVARASTDTQYF. The chain has TRBV9 and TRBJ2-3; D is unclear. V was shortened by 0 bases and J by 2 bases, with 10 bases between the two germline ends. The CDR3 extends over 15 amino acids. Germline lookup yields CDR1 SGDLS and CDR2 YYNGEE. The entire variable domain, with the rest obtained from reference TRBV9 and TRBJ2-3, is as follows: DSGVTQTPKHLITATGQRVTLRCSPRSGDLSVYWYQQSLDQGLQFLIQYYNGEERAKGNILERFSAQQFPDLHSELNLSSLELGDSALYFCASSVARASTDTQYFGPGTRLTVL.

Here the CDR3 reads CASSPAVTGLHEQYF. The DNA of the CDR3 is TGTGCCAGCTCACCGGCCGTGACAGGGCTCCACGAGCAGTACTTC. The J gene is TRBJ2-7, the V gene TRBV18, with 7 bases matching TRBD1. The CDR3 runs to 15 residues. The germline gives CDR1 KGHSH, CDR2 LQKENI. The J segment lost 5 bases and the V segment lost 3 bases, leaving 10 bases of the junction unmatched. Full variable domain (remainder filled in from reference TRBV18 and TRBJ2-7): NAGVMQNPRHLVRRRGQEARLRCSPMKGHSHVYWYRQLPEEGLKFMVYLQKENIIDESGMPKERFSAEFPKEGPSILRIQQVVRGDSAAYFCASSPAVTGLHEQYFGPGTRLTVT.

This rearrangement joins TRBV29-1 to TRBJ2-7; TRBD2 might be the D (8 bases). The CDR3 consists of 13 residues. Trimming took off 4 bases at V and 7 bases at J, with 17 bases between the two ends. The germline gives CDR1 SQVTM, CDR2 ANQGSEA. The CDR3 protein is CSVAGGDSREQYF. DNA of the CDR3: TGCAGCGTTGCGGGGGGGGACAGCCGGGAGCAGTACTTC.

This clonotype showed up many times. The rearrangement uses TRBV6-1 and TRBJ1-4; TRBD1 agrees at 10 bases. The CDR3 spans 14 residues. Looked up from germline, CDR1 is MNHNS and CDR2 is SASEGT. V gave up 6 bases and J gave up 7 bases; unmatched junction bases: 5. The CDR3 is CASRMTGGIEKLFF. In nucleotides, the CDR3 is TGTGCCAGCAGGATGACAGGGGGCATTGAAAAACTGTTTTTT.

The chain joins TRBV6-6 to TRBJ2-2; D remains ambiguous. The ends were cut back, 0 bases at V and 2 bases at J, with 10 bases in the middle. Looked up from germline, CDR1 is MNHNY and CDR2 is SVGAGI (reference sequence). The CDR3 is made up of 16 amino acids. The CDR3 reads CASSYSRETNTGELFF. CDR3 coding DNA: TGTGCCAGCAGTTACTCCCGAGAAACCAACACCGGGGAGCTGTTTTTT.

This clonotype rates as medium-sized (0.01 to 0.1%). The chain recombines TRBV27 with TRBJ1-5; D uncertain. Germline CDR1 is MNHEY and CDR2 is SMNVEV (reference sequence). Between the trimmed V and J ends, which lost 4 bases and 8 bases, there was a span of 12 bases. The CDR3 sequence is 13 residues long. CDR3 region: CASSSGQKEPQHF. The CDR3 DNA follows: TGTGCCAGCAGTTCTGGGCAGAAGGAGCCCCAGCATTTT.

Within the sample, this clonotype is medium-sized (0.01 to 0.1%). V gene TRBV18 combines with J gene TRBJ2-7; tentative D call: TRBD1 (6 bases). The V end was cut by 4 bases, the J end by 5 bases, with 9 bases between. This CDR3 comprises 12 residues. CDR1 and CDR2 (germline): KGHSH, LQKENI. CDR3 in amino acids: CASSLNRDEQYF. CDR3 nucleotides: TGTGCCAGCTCACTGAACAGGGACGAGCAGTACTTC.